This T cell receptor beta chain was sequenced in a study of glioma-infiltrating T cells after dendritic cell vaccination. Study context: The vaccine used monocyte-derived dendritic cells pulsed overnight with autologous tumor lysate.

Regarding time point: after dendritic cell vaccination, including at tumor progression/relapse. Study-level findings and limits: Only a small number of patients had complete blood and tumor samples.

Primers: 60 V beta forward and 13 J beta reverse. Method: immunoSEQ multiplex PCR; TCRdb's copy keeps in-frame clones and lacks some. The sample shows 99,000 or so clones, around 89% of them seen only once. This CDR3 is built from 15 residues. CDR1 is LNHDA and CDR2 is SQIVND in the germline V gene (reference sequence). V shed 5 bases and J 5 bases; nucleotides not matched to a gene: 2. As for this clone: Its antigen is undetermined.

The chain carries TRBV19 and TRBJ2-5, with 16 bases aligning to TRBD2. This receptor was taken from a human donor with glioblastoma. The sequencing here drew on blood, taken after dendritic cell vaccination. The CDR3: CASSQGLAGGETQYF. DNA of the CDR3: TGTGCCAGTAGTCAGGGACTAGCGGGAGGGGAGACCCAGTACTTC. Based on the CDR3 plus reference TRBV19 and TRBJ2-5, the full variable domain is DGGITQSPKYLFRKEGQNVTLSCEQNLNHDAMYWYRQDPGQGLRLIYYSQIVNDFQKGDIAEGYSVSREKKESFPLTVTSAQKNPTAFYLCASSQGLAGGETQYFGPGTRLLVL.